These 5 T cell receptor beta chains share one sample of origin, sequenced in a study of blood T cells in healthy people across ages. With a J-beta primer mix and a sample-barcoded 5' primer, a second PCR ran about 6 to 11 cycles. TCRdb ran MiXCR on the 5' RACE reads and lists one entry per CDR3 protein. Among around 780,000 distinct CDR3 sequences listed, roughly three fifths were seen once. The sample comprised blood. These receptors originate from a man aged 40-49 years in good health.

This clonotype was counted only a few times. The V gene is TRBV13, the J gene TRBJ2-7; D remains unclear. Germline loops: CDR1 PRHDT, CDR2 FYEKMQ (reference sequence). CDR3 length: 12 residues. V gave up 2 bases and J gave up 6 bases, with 8 bases separating them. This CDR3 reads CASSLILSEQYF. Here the CDR3 DNA reads TGTGCCAGCAGCTTAATTCTTTCCGAGCAGTACTTC.

This clonotype was detected many times. The rearrangement uses TRBV29-1 and TRBJ2-5; 10 positions agree with TRBD1. The V gene's germline CDR1 is SQVTM and CDR2 ANQGSEA. Trimming cost V 4 bases and J 11 bases; bases outside gene matches: 19. The CDR3 extends over 16 amino acids. As DNA, the CDR3 is TGCAGCGTTGCGAGAGCAGACGAGACAGGGGGCTCAAAGCAGTACTTC. As protein: CSVARADETGGSKQYF.

The V and J genes are TRBV29-1 and TRBJ1-1, with D perhaps matching TRBD1 (5 bases). Trimming left V 6 bases short and J 5 bases short, with 19 bases between. CDR3 size: 14 residues. Germline assignment: CDR1 SQVTM and CDR2 ANQGSEA. CDR3 DNA sequence: TGCAGCGTCTCAGAAGCGGGGGGAGCTACTGAAGCTTTCTTT. Translating it yields CSVSEAGGATEAFF.

There are a few counts of this clonotype. V is TRBV12-3 or TRBV12-4 and J is TRBJ1-1; no reliable D call. The CDR3 totals 13 residues. V lost 3 bases, J lost 6 bases, and 11 bases lay in between. The CDR3 bases are TGTGCCAGCAGTTTTTCTAAATTCGCTGAAGCTTTCTTT. Encoded protein: CASSFSKFAEAFF.

The chain uses TRBV28 and TRBJ2-7, with a weak D call TRBD2 (6 bases). Germline V CDR1 and CDR2: MDHEN, SYDVKM. This CDR3 has 17 residues. The V end lost 6 bases, the J end lost 2 bases, and 23 bases lay between the germline ends. For the CDR3, the DNA is TGTGCCAGCAGGGCTGACGGTTCCTCGGGCGGGACCTACGAGCAGTACTTC. Protein product: CASRADGSSGGTYEQYF.